The 31 T cell receptor beta chains in this list originate from one sample, sequenced in a study of cytomegalovirus exposure and HLA in healthy donors. PCR involved 60 Vbeta and 13 Jbeta primers. Clones were read by immunoSEQ multiplex PCR, and TCRdb kept only the in-frame ones, dropping some. The sample includes about 190,000 clones, just under 75% seen only once; the top ten take under 5%. The sequencing input was PBMCs. The receptors were gathered from a young man in good health and CMV-seropositive.

This rearrangement joins TRBV7-2 to TRBJ2-3, with D possibly TRBD2 on 5 matching bases. This CDR3 contains 13 residues. The germline CDR1 and CDR2 sequences are SGHTA and FQGNSA. V dropped 8 bases and J dropped 8 bases, with 17 bases sitting between them. The DNA for the CDR3 is TGTGCCAGCGGGGAACTAGGGTCGGGTACGCAGTATTTT. Encoded protein: CASGELGSGTQYF.

Comments on this clone: At one end the junction does not follow the germline gene, possibly because of a read error. The genes are TRBV7-9 and TRBJ1-2; TRBD1 matches 8 bases. Per germline, CDR1 SEHNR and CDR2 FQNEAQ (reference sequence). CDR3 length equals 13 residues. Written as DNA, the CDR3 is TGTTCCAGCAGCCCTGGGACAGGCTATGGCTACACCTTC. Translated, it gives CSSSPGTGYGYTF.

The genes are TRBV28 and TRBJ2-7, with 15 bases aligning to TRBD2. This CDR3 has 18 residues. Germline assignment: CDR1 MDHEN and CDR2 SYDVKM. The junction had 11 bases not matched to a gene; V was cut back by 6 bases and J by 2 bases. In DNA, the CDR3 is TGTGCCAGCAGCCAGTTCGGACTAGCGGGAGGGCCCACCTACGAGCAGTACTTC. Residues: CASSQFGLAGGPTYEQYF.

V and J are TRBV4-2 and TRBJ1-2, with 9 bases identical to TRBD1. The length of the CDR3 is 15 residues. V trimming: 3 bases; J trimming: 2 bases; junction bases outside the gene matches: 4. Germline V lookup: CDR1 LGHNA, CDR2 YNFKEQ. CDR3 nucleotides: TGTGCCAGCAGCCAGGATACAGGGGGCAACTATGGCTACACCTTC. It yields the protein CASSQDTGGNYGYTF.

This clone was recorded only once. The chain is built from TRBV11-2 and TRBJ2-7; tentatively, D is TRBD2 (7 bases). Per the germline V gene, CDR1 is SGHAT and CDR2 is FQNNGV. With 8 bases removed from V and 7 bases from J, the gap between germline ends came to 12 bases. The length of the CDR3 is 11 residues. Here the CDR3 DNA reads TGTGCCAGCGGGGGGGCGAGGGAGCAGTACTTC. It yields the protein CASGGAREQYF.

V is TRBV29-1 and J is TRBJ2-1, with D tentatively TRBD2 (6 bases). Germline V CDR1 and CDR2: SQVTM, ANQGSEA. V lost 7 bases to trimming and J lost 5 bases, with 21 bases between them. The CDR3 spans 15 residues. CDR3 in amino acids: CSALPPGLRNNEQFF. CDR3 nucleotide sequence: TGCAGCGCCCTACCCCCGGGACTTAGAAACAATGAGCAGTTCTTC.

The chain has TRBV28 and TRBJ1-2; D gene unclear. The germline V gene encodes CDR1 MDHEN and CDR2 SYDVKM. The CDR3 has 13 residues. V shed 3 bases and J shed 4 bases, with 9 bases lying between them. The CDR3 loop is CASSFPPGYGYTF. CDR3 nucleotide sequence: TGTGCCAGCAGTTTCCCCCCGGGCTATGGCTACACCTTC.

The table lists this clone with a few counts. This chain joins TRBV2 and TRBJ1-2; a weak D match, TRBD1 (5 bases). Germline lookup yields CDR1 SNHLY and CDR2 FYNNEI. The CDR3 length is 15 residues. Trimming removed 6 bases from V and 2 bases from J, with 16 bases in between. Written as DNA, the CDR3 is TGTGCCAGCAGCCCGCTTGGGGCCGGGAACTATGGCTACACCTTC. Its protein product is CASSPLGAGNYGYTF.

CDR3 in DNA: TGTGCCAGCAGCTATAAGAGAGGGACAGATACGCAGTATTTT. Its protein product is CASSYKRGTDTQYF. V is TRBV28 and J is TRBJ2-3, with D perhaps TRBD2 (5 bases). The ends were cut back, 6 bases at V and 3 bases at J, with 13 bases in the middle. Germline-derived CDR1 and CDR2 are MDHEN and SYDVKM. This CDR3 is 14 amino acids long. The full variable domain, in which reference TRBV28 and TRBJ2-3 provide the parts outside the CDR3, is DVKVTQSSRYLVKRTGEKVFLECVQDMDHENMFWYRQDPGLGLRLIYFSYDVKMKEKGDIPEGYSVSREKKERFSLILESASTNQTSMYLCASSYKRGTDTQYFGPGTRLTVL.

This clone was detected only once. The rearrangement links TRBV5-8 to TRBJ2-1, with D possibly being TRBD2 (5 bases). The CDR3 is 11 residues long. V was shortened by 0 bases and J by 10 bases, with 5 bases between the two germline ends. In germline, CDR1 is SGHTS, CDR2 YDEGEE. The CDR3, as DNA: TGTGCCAGCAGCTTGGGAGGGGAGCAGTTCTTC. This sequence encodes CASSLGGEQFF.

This chain links TRBV6-1 with TRBJ1-2; D gene uncertain. Germline lookup yields CDR1 MNHNS and CDR2 SASEGT. This CDR3 has 12 amino acids. V was cut by 5 bases and J by 5 bases, with 9 bases left in between. CDR3 nucleotides: TGTGCCAGCAGTCCCGAGGGTTATGGCTACACCTTC. The encoded protein is CASSPEGYGYTF.

This chain joins TRBV5-5 and TRBJ2-2; D is possibly TRBD1 (6 bases). Trimming removed 0 bases from V and 6 bases from J, with 18 bases in between. Looked up from germline, CDR1 is SGHKS and CDR2 is YYEKEE (reference sequence). The CDR3 runs 17 residues. The CDR3 region is CASSLAISRGSPGELFF. The CDR3 DNA reads as TGTGCCAGCAGCTTGGCCATCTCGAGGGGGTCCCCCGGGGAGCTGTTTTTT. The full variable domain, its missing parts supplied by reference TRBV5-5 and TRBJ2-2, is DAGVTQSPTHLIKTRGQQVTLRCSPISGHKSVSWYQQVLGQGPQFIFQYYEKEERGRGNFPDRFSARQFPNYSSELNVNALLLGDSALYLCASSLAISRGSPGELFFGEGSRLTVL.

In this sample, this clone turned up once. This chain uses TRBV13 with TRBJ2-5; TRBD2 aligns across 8 bases. V trimming: 2 bases; J trimming: 4 bases; junction bases outside the gene matches: 9. There are 16 residues in the CDR3. Germline V gives CDR1 PRHDT, CDR2 FYEKMQ (reference sequence). CDR3 protein: CASSLLSSGVRETQYF. The CDR3 DNA follows: TGTGCCAGCAGCTTACTTAGTAGCGGGGTAAGAGAGACCCAGTACTTC.

The CDR3: CASRRTGGNEQYF. CDR3 in DNA: TGTGCCAGTAGGAGAACAGGGGGGAACGAGCAGTACTTC. The chain couples TRBV19 to TRBJ2-7, with 8 bases aligning to TRBD1. The V and J ends lost 6 bases and 5 bases, in that order; junction bases with no gene match: 6. The CDR3 sequence is 13 residues long. From germline, CDR1 is LNHDA and CDR2 SQIVND (reference sequence). Filled out from reference TRBV19 and TRBJ2-7, the complete variable domain reads DGGITQSPKYLFRKEGQNVTLSCEQNLNHDAMYWYRQDPGQGLRLIYYSQIVNDFQKGDIAEGYSVSREKKESFPLTVTSAQKNPTAFYLCASRRTGGNEQYFGPGTRLTVT.

The genes are TRBV15 and TRBJ2-7; TRBD1 aligns across 9 bases. CDR1 is LNHNV, CDR2 YYDKDF, per germline (reference sequence). The length of the CDR3 is 15 residues. With V trimmed by 5 bases and J by 4 bases, 9 bases remained unmatched. Here the CDR3 DNA reads TGTGCCACCAGCGGCCAGGCGGGACAGGGTTACGAGCAGTACTTC. It specifies CATSGQAGQGYEQYF. The variable domain in full, with the rest retrieved from reference TRBV15 and TRBJ2-7, is DAMVIQNPRYQVTQFGKPVTLSCSQTLNHNVMYWYQQKSSQAPKLLFHYYDKDFNNEADTPDNFQSRRPNTSFCFLDIRSPGLGDTAMYLCATSGQAGQGYEQYFGPGTRLTVT.

This rearrangement joins TRBV5-4 to TRBJ1-3; tentatively, D is TRBD1 (5 bases). The germline CDR1 and CDR2 sequences are SGHNT and YYREEE (reference sequence). V shed 5 bases and J shed 1 base, with 16 bases lying between them. The CDR3 runs 16 residues. The CDR3 spells CASSNGGEISGNTIYF. The DNA of the CDR3 is TGTGCCAGCAGTAACGGGGGGGAAATTTCTGGAAACACCATATATTTT.

The genes are TRBV30 and TRBJ2-7, with 7 bases matching TRBD2. The length of the CDR3 is 11 residues. Germline V lookup: CDR1 GTSNPN, CDR2 SVGIG (reference sequence). DNA of the CDR3: TGTGCGGGAGGGGAGGCCTACGAGCAGTACTTC. Its protein product is CAGGEAYEQYF.

V usage is TRBV4-2 and J usage is TRBJ2-1, with 10 bases matching TRBD2. From germline, CDR1 is LGHNA and CDR2 YNFKEQ. Unmatched junction bases numbered 5, after V lost 0 bases and J lost 6 bases. The CDR3 spans 16 residues. CDR3 sequence: CASSQDPASGGNEQFF. In nucleotides, the CDR3 is TGTGCCAGCAGCCAAGATCCGGCTAGCGGGGGCAATGAGCAGTTCTTC.

V usage is TRBV10-2 and J usage is TRBJ2-1; TRBD2 matches 11 bases. The germline CDR1 and CDR2 sequences are WSHSY and SAAADI. This CDR3 spans 15 amino acids. The J segment lost 5 bases and the V segment lost 1 base, leaving 1 base of the junction unmatched. Here the CDR3 DNA reads TGCGCCAGCAGTGAGTTAGCGGGGGGGCACAATGAGCAGTTCTTC. Its protein product is CASSELAGGHNEQFF.

This chain joins TRBV28 and TRBJ1-5, with D possibly TRBD1 on 6 matching bases. Germline-derived CDR1 and CDR2 are MDHEN and SYDVKM. V dropped 5 bases and J dropped 2 bases, with 16 bases sitting between them. The CDR3 spans 16 residues. The CDR3 is CASSPTGIRGNQPQHF. The DNA for the CDR3 is TGTGCCAGCAGTCCCACAGGGATTCGAGGCAATCAGCCCCAGCATTTT. Filled out from reference TRBV28 and TRBJ1-5, the complete variable domain reads DVKVTQSSRYLVKRTGEKVFLECVQDMDHENMFWYRQDPGLGLRLIYFSYDVKMKEKGDIPEGYSVSREKKERFSLILESASTNQTSMYLCASSPTGIRGNQPQHFGDGTRLSIL.

The chain recombines TRBV18 with TRBJ1-2; possibly TRBD1 for D (5 bases). CDR3 length: 15 residues. Germline loops: CDR1 KGHSH, CDR2 LQKENI. V gave up 3 bases and J gave up 4 bases, with 15 bases separating them. This CDR3 reads CASSPPTEGVYGYTF. CDR3 nucleotides: TGTGCCAGCTCACCCCCGACAGAAGGGGTCTATGGCTACACCTTC.

The chain recombines TRBV5-6 with TRBJ1-1, with a possible D match to TRBD1 (6 bases). V lost 4 bases and J 7 bases, leaving 17 bases between the germline ends. Per germline, CDR1 SGHDT and CDR2 YYEEEE. The CDR3 length is 14 residues. The CDR3 sequence is CASSRGGQGLEAFF. CDR3 sequence (DNA): TGTGCCAGCAGCCGGGGGGGGCAGGGGCTTGAAGCTTTCTTT. Full variable domain (outside the CDR3, taken from reference TRBV5-6 and TRBJ1-1): DAGVTQSPTHLIKTRGQQVTLRCSPKSGHDTVSWYQQALGQGPQFIFQYYEEEERQRGNFPDRFSGHQFPNYSSELNVNALLLGDSALYLCASSRGGQGLEAFFGQGTRLTVV.

This sequence joins TRBV28 and TRBJ2-2; D perhaps matches TRBD1 (5 bases). The germline CDR1 and CDR2 sequences are MDHEN and SYDVKM. The CDR3 totals 15 residues. Trimming cost V 4 bases and J 3 bases, with 12 bases left between them. CDR3: CASSSQGTYTGELFF. CDR3 coding DNA: TGTGCCAGCAGTTCCCAGGGCACATACACCGGGGAGCTGTTTTTT.

The genes are TRBV11-2 and TRBJ2-1, with D tentatively TRBD1 (5 bases). Trimming pared 0 bases from V and 6 bases from J, leaving 12 bases between. Germline V lookup: CDR1 SGHAT, CDR2 FQNNGV. The CDR3 covers 15 residues. CDR3 amino acids: CASSLDLGRVNEQFF. CDR3 nucleotide sequence: TGTGCCAGCAGCTTAGATCTGGGCAGGGTCAATGAGCAGTTCTTC. Full variable domain (remainder filled in from reference TRBV11-2 and TRBJ2-1): EAGVAQSPRYKIIEKRQSVAFWCNPISGHATLYWYQQILGQGPKLLIQFQNNGVVDDSQLPKDRFSAERLKGVDSTLKIQPAKLEDSAVYLCASSLDLGRVNEQFFGPGTRLTVL.

J is TRBJ2-3 and V is TRBV4-3; 10 positions agree with TRBD2. There are 17 residues in the CDR3. V trimming: 0 bases; J trimming: 1 base; junction bases outside the gene matches: 4. Germline lookup yields CDR1 LGHNA and CDR2 YSLEER. CDR3 residues: CASSQDPLAGGTDTQYF. CDR3 DNA: TGCGCCAGCAGCCAAGATCCCCTAGCGGGGGGCACAGATACGCAGTATTTT.

The V call is TRBV6-5, the J call TRBJ2-1, with 7 nucleotides matching TRBD1. V shed 0 bases, J shed 5 bases, and the junction held 4 bases outside the gene matches. In germline, CDR1 is MNHEY, CDR2 SVGAGI. The CDR3 totals 15 residues. Here the CDR3 DNA reads TGTGCCAGCAGTTACTCGAGGGGGCTTAACAATGAGCAGTTCTTC. Protein sequence: CASSYSRGLNNEQFF.

This chain joins TRBV18 and TRBJ2-7; tentative D call: TRBD2 (6 bases). With 3 bases removed from V and 0 bases from J, the gap between germline ends came to 12 bases. The CDR3 is 15 amino acids. Germline V gene sequence: CDR1 KGHSH, CDR2 LQKENI. CDR3: CASSPQQGGSYEQYF. The CDR3, as DNA: TGTGCCAGCTCACCTCAGCAGGGAGGCTCCTACGAGCAGTACTTC.

The chain has TRBV7-6 and TRBJ2-7, with 11 positions matching TRBD2. Germline V gene data show CDR1 as SGHVS and CDR2 as FNYEAQ. V was pared by 1 base and J by 8 bases, with 4 bases of the junction left unmatched. The CDR3 consists of 14 residues. CDR3 nucleotides: TGTGCCAGCAGCTTAGTTCTAGCGGGAGGACAGCAGTACTTC. Its protein is CASSLVLAGGQQYF.

The chain links TRBV7-3 to TRBJ2-3; 11 bases align to TRBD2. Looked up from germline, CDR1 is SGHTA and CDR2 is FQGTGA. V dropped 5 bases and J dropped 5; count of bases not matched to a gene: 6. There are 15 residues in the CDR3. The CDR3 nucleotides are TGTGCCAGCAGCGGTATAGCGGGAGGGATAGATACGCAGTATTTT. Protein: CASSGIAGGIDTQYF.

This clone was counted a single time. The chain carries TRBV15 and TRBJ2-3, with D tentatively TRBD2 (6 bases). Germline values: CDR1 LNHNV, CDR2 YYDKDF (reference sequence). V gave up 7 bases and J gave up 1 base, with 9 bases separating them. The CDR3 extends over 13 amino acids. The CDR3: CATNSGGTDTQYF. DNA for the CDR3: TGTGCCACCAATAGCGGTGGCACAGATACGCAGTATTTT.

As DNA, the CDR3 is TGTGCCAGCAGCTTCGGGCGGGGGGGAGCTGGGGAGCTGTTTTTT. Residues: CASSFGRGGAGELFF. J is TRBJ2-2 and V is TRBV5-5, with 9 bases that match TRBD2. The CDR3 has 15 amino acids. The germline gives CDR1 SGHKS, CDR2 YYEKEE (reference sequence). V lost 2 bases, J lost 8 bases, and 7 bases stayed unmatched.